Below are 25 T cell receptor beta chains sequenced from a single sample in a study of blood T cells in healthy people across ages. A second PCR, run for roughly 7 to 11 cycles, used a sample-barcoded 5' primer plus a J-beta primer mix. TCRdb processed the 5' RACE reads anew with MiXCR; each CDR3 protein has one entry. The repertoire holds 650,000 to 950,000 distinct CDR3 sequences, roughly 44% seen once, with about a fifth in the top ten. Source material: blood. Source of these receptors: a man between 60 and 70 years old in good health.

As concerns this clonotype: One end of the junction fails to match germline, which may point to a read error. The chain recombines TRBV4-3 with TRBJ2-3; D is perhaps TRBD1 (6 bases). CDR1 and CDR2 from the germline V gene are LGHNA and YSLEER. CDR3 length equals 14 residues. CDR3 region: CASSPGVNTGTQYF. The CDR3 DNA sequence: TGCGCCAGCAGTCCAGGGGTAAACACAGGTACGCAGTATTTT.

This clonotype occurred a few times. The rearrangement joins TRBV7-9 to TRBJ1-4; D is unclear. There are 14 residues in the CDR3. V lost 2 bases and J 8 bases, leaving 12 bases between the germline ends. Germline values: CDR1 SEHNR, CDR2 FQNEAQ (reference sequence). DNA of the CDR3: TGTGCCAGCAGCTTATGGAGGGATGTCGAAAAACTGTTTTTT. Its protein is CASSLWRDVEKLFF.

This clonotype has more than one count but fewer than ten. The gene calls are TRBV5-5 and TRBJ2-2, with 10 bases fitting TRBD1. J lost 3 bases, V lost 4 bases, and 6 bases had no gene match. The CDR3 spans 16 residues. Per the germline V gene, CDR1 is SGHKS and CDR2 is YYEKEE (reference sequence). DNA of the CDR3: TGTGCCAGCAGCGTATGGACAGGGGGTTACACCGGGGAGCTGTTTTTT. Translated, it gives CASSVWTGGYTGELFF.

This clonotype was seen ten or more times. The genes are TRBV10-3 and TRBJ2-1; TRBD2 agrees at 9 bases. Germline CDR1 is ENHRY and CDR2 is SYGVKD. The CDR3 has 17 amino acids. With 3 bases clipped from V and 3 bases from J, the junction kept 9 bases outside the gene matches. CDR3 sequence: CAISERGRGGNYNEQFF. DNA of the CDR3: TGTGCCATCAGTGAAAGGGGGCGGGGGGGCAACTACAATGAGCAGTTCTTC.

A word on this clonotype: A much larger clone lies one base from this, so it may be a read error. In DNA, the CDR3 is TGCAGTGCTATCGACGGGACTACCTATGGCTACACCTTC. Translating it yields CSAIDGTTYGYTF. J is TRBJ1-2 and V is TRBV20-1, with D maybe TRBD1 (5 bases). This CDR3 is 13 amino acids long. Trimming removed 4 bases from V and 4 bases from J, with 13 bases in between. Per the germline V gene, CDR1 is DFQATT and CDR2 is SNEGSKA (reference sequence).

The V and J genes are TRBV7-9 and TRBJ2-7; D unclear. Trimming removed 5 bases at V and 0 bases at J, with 14 bases between. The germline V gene encodes CDR1 SEHNR and CDR2 FQNEAQ (reference sequence). This CDR3 is built from 15 residues. DNA of the CDR3: TGTGCCAGCAGCGCTCCGGGTTCAAGCTCCTACGAGCAGTACTTC. It translates to CASSAPGSSSYEQYF.

The J gene is TRBJ1-5, the V gene TRBV7-9, with 7 bases identical to TRBD1. There are 14 residues in the CDR3. The junction had 6 bases not matched to a gene; V was cut back by 5 bases and J by 5 bases. The V gene's germline CDR1 is SEHNR and CDR2 FQNEAQ (reference sequence). The CDR3 DNA reads as TGTGCCAGCAGCCCTACAGGGGTAGATCAGCCCCAGCATTTT. Protein: CASSPTGVDQPQHF.

A few counts support this clonotype. V is TRBV14 and J is TRBJ1-2; no firm D call. Germline loops: CDR1 SGHDN, CDR2 FVKESK. V was clipped by 6 bases and J by 6 bases, with 14 bases between them. The CDR3 runs 13 residues. The CDR3 here is CASRAHSNDGYTF. In nucleotides, the CDR3 is TGTGCCAGCAGGGCCCATTCCAATGATGGCTACACCTTC.

This clonotype appeared a few times. The rearrangement joins TRBV12-5 to TRBJ2-1; D is possibly TRBD2 (5 bases). Deletions cut 6 bases from V and 8 bases from J, with 17 bases between. From germline, CDR1 is LGHNT and CDR2 FRNRAP. The CDR3 totals 14 residues. The CDR3 nucleotides read TGTGCTAGTGGGGGGAGCGGTGTAGTCGATGAGCAGTTCTTC. Protein product: CASGGSGVVDEQFF.

This clonotype was picked up one time. J is TRBJ2-3 and V is TRBV7-2; maybe TRBD1 (6 bases). CDR1 and CDR2 (germline): SGHTA, FQGNSA. The CDR3 is made up of 15 amino acids. V dropped 4 bases and J dropped 0 bases, with 11 bases sitting between them. CDR3 region: CASSSNRVSTDTQYF. CDR3 bases: TGTGCCAGCAGCTCCAACAGGGTGAGCACAGATACGCAGTATTTT.

The chain recombines TRBV7-9 with TRBJ2-3; 10 positions match TRBD1. V was pared by 4 bases and J by 0 bases, with 4 bases of the junction left unmatched. The CDR3 sequence is 16 residues long. Germline CDR1 reads SEHNR; CDR2 reads FQNEAQ (reference sequence). CDR3 nucleotide sequence: TGTGCCAGCAGCTCGGGACAGGGGATCAGCACAGATACGCAGTATTTT. It encodes CASSSGQGISTDTQYF.

The gene calls are TRBV5-1 and TRBJ1-1, with 10 nucleotides matching TRBD1. The V segment lost 4 bases and the J segment 1 base; nucleotides outside the gene matches: 1. This CDR3 region has 14 residues. From germline, CDR1 is SGHRS and CDR2 YFSETQ. As DNA, the CDR3 is TGCGCCAGCAGCGGGACAGGGGCGAACACTGAAGCTTTCTTT. Translated, it gives CASSGTGANTEAFF.

This clonotype has a handful of counts. V usage is TRBV2 and J usage is TRBJ1-2; D might be TRBD1 (6 bases). This CDR3 is built from 17 residues. Germline loops: CDR1 SNHLY, CDR2 FYNNEI. V lost 7 bases to trimming and J lost 4 bases, with 25 bases between them. CDR3 nucleotides: TGTGCCAGCAACGGGCCTTATAAACAAGGGGGGACCTATGGCTACACCTTC. Translation: CASNGPYKQGGTYGYTF. The full variable domain, its missing parts supplied by reference TRBV2 and TRBJ1-2, is EPEVTQTPSHQVTQMGQEVILRCVPISNHLYFYWYRQILGQKVEFLVSFYNNEISEKSEIFDDQFSVERPDGSNFTLKIRSTKLEDSAMYFCASNGPYKQGGTYGYTFGSGTRLTVV.

This clonotype was seen only once. J is TRBJ1-1 and V is TRBV7-8; tentative D call: TRBD1 (5 bases). The germline V gene has CDR1 SGHVS and CDR2 FQNEAQ. Deletions cut 5 bases from V and 2 bases from J, with 12 bases between. CDR3 length: 14 residues. CDR3 DNA: TGTGCCAGCAGCCTGACAGATATTAACACTGAAGCTTTCTTT. It codes for CASSLTDINTEAFF. Based on the CDR3 plus reference TRBV7-8 and TRBJ1-1, the full variable domain is GAGVSQSPRYKVAKRGQDVALRCDPISGHVSLFWYQQALGQGPEFLTYFQNEAQLDKSGLPSDRFFAERPEGSVSTLKIQRTQQEDSAVYLCASSLTDINTEAFFGQGTRLTVV.

This rearrangement joins TRBV30 to TRBJ1-2; D perhaps matches TRBD1 (5 bases). This CDR3 has 12 amino acids. Trimming cost V 3 bases and J 8 bases, with 13 bases left between them. CDR1 and CDR2 (germline): GTSNPN, SVGIG (reference sequence). The CDR3 region is CAWSNQGYGYTF. Written as DNA, the CDR3 is TGTGCCTGGAGCAATCAGGGTTACGGCTACACCTTC.

This clonotype was counted ten times or more. The chain uses TRBV20-1 and TRBJ2-7; unclear D gene. V was clipped by 6 bases and J by 2 bases, with 14 bases between them. The germline gives CDR1 DFQATT, CDR2 SNEGSKA (reference sequence). The CDR3 is 13 amino acids. The CDR3 reads CSATGPSAYEQYF. CDR3 nucleotide sequence: TGCAGTGCCACCGGGCCCTCCGCCTACGAGCAGTACTTC.

This clonotype was recorded a few times. The chain employs TRBV29-1 and TRBJ2-1, with D perhaps TRBD2 (6 bases). Germline CDR1 SQVTM, CDR2 ANQGSEA. The CDR3 covers 13 residues. The V end lost 6 bases, the J end lost 9 bases, and 18 bases lay between the germline ends. The CDR3 DNA reads TGCAGCGTGTTGGGACTCGCGGGGTCTGAGCAGTTCTTC. It translates to CSVLGLAGSEQFF.

The CDR3 DNA follows: TGTGCCAGCAGTGAAAATCGGGGGGCTAATGAAAAACTGTTTTTT. Translation gives CASSENRGANEKLFF. The V and J genes are TRBV2 and TRBJ1-4; tentatively, D is TRBD1 (5 bases). The germline V gene has CDR1 SNHLY and CDR2 FYNNEI. With 2 bases removed from V and 3 bases from J, the gap between germline ends came to 10 bases. The CDR3 totals 15 residues.

This clonotype occurred a few times. The chain combines TRBV6-2 or TRBV6-3 with TRBJ1-1; D unclear. Germline CDR1 is MNHEY and CDR2 is SVGEGT. Trimming shortened V by 5 bases and J by 0 bases, and 7 bases separated the two germline ends. The CDR3 runs 13 residues. The CDR3 sequence is CASSDTLNTEAFF. DNA of the CDR3: TGTGCCAGCAGTGACACGCTGAACACTGAAGCTTTCTTT.

This clonotype was seen only a few times. The V call is TRBV9, the J call TRBJ1-2; 7 nucleotides line up with TRBD1. Trimming removed 0 bases from V and 7 bases from J; junction bases left unmatched: 9. The length of the CDR3 is 15 residues. In germline, CDR1 is SGDLS, CDR2 YYNGEE. CDR3 coding DNA: TGTGCCAGCAGCGTAGATGAGAGACAGGGCAGTGGCTACACCTTC. This translates into CASSVDERQGSGYTF.

This chain joins TRBV27 and TRBJ1-2, with TRBD1 as a possible D gene (5 bases). The V gene's germline CDR1 is MNHEY and CDR2 SMNVEV (reference sequence). V gave up 3 bases and J gave up 1 base, with 15 bases separating them. The CDR3 has 16 residues. CDR3 in amino acids: CASSFSNPGGNYGYTF. The CDR3, as DNA: TGTGCCAGCAGTTTCTCAAACCCGGGGGGTAACTATGGCTACACCTTC.

In nucleotides, the CDR3 is TGCGCCAGCACTAGAAGGGGACAACAAGAGACCCAGTACTTC. Its protein is CASTRRGQQETQYF. The chain uses TRBV5-1 and TRBJ2-5; tentatively, D is TRBD1 (6 bases). Germline V lookup: CDR1 SGHRS, CDR2 YFSETQ. This CDR3 has 14 residues. Trimming stripped 6 bases from V and 2 bases from J, with 14 bases between.

The CDR3 region has the DNA TGTGCCAGCAGCATCGGACAGTCTTCTATTCCCGAAGCTTTCTTT. Translating gives CASSIGQSSIPEAFF. The rearrangement links TRBV7-9 to TRBJ1-1; TRBD1 might be the D (6 bases). Between the trimmed V and J ends, which lost 5 bases and 8 bases, there was a span of 21 bases. CDR1 is SEHNR, CDR2 FQNEAQ, per germline (reference sequence). The CDR3 is 15 residues long.

This chain links TRBV29-1 with TRBJ2-3, with 11 bases matching TRBD2. The germline V gene has CDR1 SQVTM and CDR2 ANQGSEA. The CDR3 length is 15 residues. V was clipped by 0 bases and J by 6 bases; unmatched bases: 5. CDR3: CSVEDLAGGRDTQYF. CDR3 sequence (DNA): TGCAGCGTTGAAGATCTAGCGGGGGGCAGGGATACGCAGTATTTT.

This clonotype was detected a few times. The chain joins TRBV11-3 to TRBJ2-5; maybe TRBD2 (6 bases). This CDR3 is built from 15 residues. V was clipped by 7 bases and J by 4 bases, with 19 bases between them. CDR1 SGHNT and CDR2 YENEEA come from the germline V gene. CDR3 nucleotide sequence: TGTGCCAGCACCATCCGGGACTTAGAGGGAGAGACCCAGTACTTC. Protein: CASTIRDLEGETQYF. Together with reference TRBV11-3 and TRBJ2-5, the CDR3 gives the full variable domain: EAGVVQSPRYKIIEKKQPVAFWCNPISGHNTLYWYLQNLGQGPELLIRYENEEAVDDSQLPKDRFSAERLKGVDSTLKIQPAELGDSAVYLCASTIRDLEGETQYFGPGTRLLVL.